The sequence of this T cell receptor (beta chain) was determined in a study of T cells in Graves' hyperthyroidism and ophthalmopathy. Study summary: At initial diagnosis, before any treatment had begun, peripheral blood was obtained.

This CDR3 contains 14 residues. Between the trimmed V and J ends, which lost 5 bases and 6 bases, there was a span of 14 bases. CDR1 is SEHNR, CDR2 FQNEAQ, per germline (reference sequence). Amplification of TCR beta CDR3 regions used RNA as the template. First-round RT-PCR with HTBI primers amplified the TCR CDR3 region. TCRdb ran MiXCR on the multiplex PCR reads and lists one entry per CDR3 protein. The sample consists of roughly 710,000 distinct CDR3 sequences, 35% of them appearing once. Study findings and constraints: Also found in blood were most expanded thyroid clonotypes above 0.001.

Points on this clonotype: Antigen: not known.

Sequenced material: blood. The receptor was isolated from a woman in her thirties or forties with Graves' hyperthyroidism. The chain has TRBV7-9 and TRBJ1-5; a weak D match, TRBD1 (6 bases). Here the CDR3 reads CASSRGRGSQPQHF. The CDR3 DNA follows: TGTGCCAGCAGCCGCGGGAGGGGGAGTCAGCCCCAGCATTTT.